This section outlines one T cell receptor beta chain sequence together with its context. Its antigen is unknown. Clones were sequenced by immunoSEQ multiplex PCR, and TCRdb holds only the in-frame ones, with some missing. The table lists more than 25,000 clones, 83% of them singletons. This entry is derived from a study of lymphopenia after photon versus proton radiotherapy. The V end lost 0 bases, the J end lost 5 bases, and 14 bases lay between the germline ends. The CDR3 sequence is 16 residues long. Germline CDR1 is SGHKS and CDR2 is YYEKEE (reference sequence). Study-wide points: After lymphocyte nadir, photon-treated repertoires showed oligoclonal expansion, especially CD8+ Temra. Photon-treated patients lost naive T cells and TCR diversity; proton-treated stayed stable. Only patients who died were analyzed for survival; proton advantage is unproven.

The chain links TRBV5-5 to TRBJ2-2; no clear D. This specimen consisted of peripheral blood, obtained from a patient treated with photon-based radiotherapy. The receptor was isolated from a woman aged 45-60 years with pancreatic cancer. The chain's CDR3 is CASSLVIVASTGELFF. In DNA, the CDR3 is TGTGCCAGCAGCTTGGTTATCGTAGCCTCAACCGGGGAGCTGTTTTTT.